This paragraph reports one T cell receptor beta chain. Its target is not known. Germline CDR1 reads MNHEY; CDR2 reads SMNVEV (reference sequence). V lost 2 bases, J lost 4 bases, and 8 bases lay in between. This CDR3 is built from 14 residues. These data are taken from a study of OX40 agonist ivuxolimab in advanced cancers. In the study overall: Ivuxolimab, which patients received intravenously every 2 weeks, was dosed at 0.01 to 10 mg/kg.

Study-wide findings and caveats: There were, on average, more expanded clones in CD8+ T cells than in CD4+.

Clones were read by immunoSEQ multiplex PCR, and TCRdb kept only the in-frame ones, dropping some. The sample includes around 38,000 clones, approximately 79% of them seen just once. Patients with autoimmune history or systemic immunosuppression were excluded. Here the sequenced sample was CD4+ or CD8+ T cells sorted from blood, taken in a trial of the OX40 agonist ivuxolimab. V is TRBV27 and J is TRBJ2-2, with D possibly matching TRBD2 (5 bases). The sequence came from an adult with an advanced solid tumor such as melanoma, head and neck, liver or kidney cancer. CDR3 DNA: TGTGCCAGCAGTTTACTCGGGATCACCGGGGAGCTGTTTTTT. Translating gives CASSLLGITGELFF.